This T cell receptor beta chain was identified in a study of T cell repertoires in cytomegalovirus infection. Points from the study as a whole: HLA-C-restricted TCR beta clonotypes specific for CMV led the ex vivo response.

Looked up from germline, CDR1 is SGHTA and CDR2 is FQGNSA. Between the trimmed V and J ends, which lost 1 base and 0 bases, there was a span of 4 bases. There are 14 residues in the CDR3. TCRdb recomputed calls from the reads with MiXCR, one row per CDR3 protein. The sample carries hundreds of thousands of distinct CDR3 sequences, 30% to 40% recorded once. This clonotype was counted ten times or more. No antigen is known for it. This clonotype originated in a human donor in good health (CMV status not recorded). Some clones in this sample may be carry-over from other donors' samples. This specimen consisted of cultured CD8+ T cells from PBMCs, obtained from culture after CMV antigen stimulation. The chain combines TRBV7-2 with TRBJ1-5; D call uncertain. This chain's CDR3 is CASSLEHSNQPQHF. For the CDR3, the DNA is TGTGCCAGCAGCTTAGAACATAGCAATCAGCCCCAGCATTTT.